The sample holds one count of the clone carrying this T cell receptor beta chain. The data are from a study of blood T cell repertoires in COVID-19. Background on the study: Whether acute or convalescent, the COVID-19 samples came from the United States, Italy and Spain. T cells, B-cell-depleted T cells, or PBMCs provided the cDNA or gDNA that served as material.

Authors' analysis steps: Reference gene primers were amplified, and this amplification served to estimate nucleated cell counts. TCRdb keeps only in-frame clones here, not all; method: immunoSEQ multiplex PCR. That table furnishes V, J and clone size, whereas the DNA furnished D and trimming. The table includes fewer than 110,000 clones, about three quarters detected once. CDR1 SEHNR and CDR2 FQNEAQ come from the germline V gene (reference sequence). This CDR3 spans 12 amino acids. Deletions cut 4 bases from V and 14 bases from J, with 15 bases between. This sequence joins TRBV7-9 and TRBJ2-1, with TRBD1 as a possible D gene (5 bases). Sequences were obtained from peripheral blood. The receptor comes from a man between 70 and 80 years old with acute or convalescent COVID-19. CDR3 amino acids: CASSSNRGAEFF. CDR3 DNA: TGTGCCAGCAGCTCAAACCGTGGGGCGGAGTTCTTC.